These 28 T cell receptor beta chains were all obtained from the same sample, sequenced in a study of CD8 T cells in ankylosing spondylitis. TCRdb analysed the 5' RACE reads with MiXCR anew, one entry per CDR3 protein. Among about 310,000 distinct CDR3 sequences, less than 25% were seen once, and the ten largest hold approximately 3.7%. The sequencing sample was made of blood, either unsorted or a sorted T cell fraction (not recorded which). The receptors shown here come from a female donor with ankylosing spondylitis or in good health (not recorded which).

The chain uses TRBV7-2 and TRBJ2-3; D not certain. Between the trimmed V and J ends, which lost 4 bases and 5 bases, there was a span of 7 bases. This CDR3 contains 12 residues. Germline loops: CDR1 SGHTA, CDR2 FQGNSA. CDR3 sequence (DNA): TGTGCCAGCAGCTCCTCTAGAGATACGCAGTATTTT. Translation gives CASSSSRDTQYF.

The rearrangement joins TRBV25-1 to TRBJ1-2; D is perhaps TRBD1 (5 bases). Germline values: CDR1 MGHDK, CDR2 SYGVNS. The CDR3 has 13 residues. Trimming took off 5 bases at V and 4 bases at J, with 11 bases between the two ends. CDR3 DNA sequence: TGTGCCAGCAGTCGTGGACAATCCTATGGCTACACCTTC. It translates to CASSRGQSYGYTF.

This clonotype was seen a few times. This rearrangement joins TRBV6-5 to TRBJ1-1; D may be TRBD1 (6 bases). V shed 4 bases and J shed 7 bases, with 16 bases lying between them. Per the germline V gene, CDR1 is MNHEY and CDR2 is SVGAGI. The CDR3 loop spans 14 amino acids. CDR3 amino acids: CASSFTPDSLEAFF. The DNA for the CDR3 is TGTGCCAGCAGTTTCACCCCGGACAGCCTTGAAGCTTTCTTT.

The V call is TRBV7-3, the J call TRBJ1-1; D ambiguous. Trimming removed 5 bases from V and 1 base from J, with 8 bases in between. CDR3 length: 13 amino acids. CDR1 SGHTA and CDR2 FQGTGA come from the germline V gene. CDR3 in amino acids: CASSLEPNTEAFF. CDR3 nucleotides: TGTGCCAGCAGCCTCGAGCCGAACACTGAAGCTTTCTTT.

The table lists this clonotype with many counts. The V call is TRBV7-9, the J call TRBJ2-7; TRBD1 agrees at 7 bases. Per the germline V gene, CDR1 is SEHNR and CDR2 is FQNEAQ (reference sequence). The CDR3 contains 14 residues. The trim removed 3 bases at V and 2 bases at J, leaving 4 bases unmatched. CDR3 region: CASSFVTGTYEQYF. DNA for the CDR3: TGTGCCAGCAGCTTTGTGACAGGGACCTACGAGCAGTACTTC.

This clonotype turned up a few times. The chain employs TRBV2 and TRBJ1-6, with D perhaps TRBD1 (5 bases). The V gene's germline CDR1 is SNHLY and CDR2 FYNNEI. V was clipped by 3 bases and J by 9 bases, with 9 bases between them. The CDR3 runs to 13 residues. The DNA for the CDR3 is TGTGCCAGCAGTGAGCCAGGGACTTCACCCCTCCACTTT. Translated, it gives CASSEPGTSPLHF.

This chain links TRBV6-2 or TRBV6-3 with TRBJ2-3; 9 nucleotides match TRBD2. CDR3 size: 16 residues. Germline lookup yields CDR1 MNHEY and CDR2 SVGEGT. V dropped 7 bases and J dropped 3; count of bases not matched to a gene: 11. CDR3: CASINEAGGSTDTQYF. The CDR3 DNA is TGTGCCAGCATCAACGAGGCGGGAGGGTCGACAGATACGCAGTATTTT.

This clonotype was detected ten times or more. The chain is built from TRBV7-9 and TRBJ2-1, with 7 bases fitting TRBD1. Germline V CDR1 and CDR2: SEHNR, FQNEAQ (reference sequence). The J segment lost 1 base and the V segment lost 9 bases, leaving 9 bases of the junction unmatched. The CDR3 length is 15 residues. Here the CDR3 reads CASFSTGESYNEQFF. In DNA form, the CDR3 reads TGTGCCAGTTTTTCTACAGGGGAATCCTACAATGAGCAGTTCTTC. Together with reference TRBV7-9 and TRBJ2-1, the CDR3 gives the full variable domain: DTGVSQNPRHKITKRGQNVTFRCDPISEHNRLYWYRQTLGQGPEFLTYFQNEAQLEKSRLLSDRFSAERPKGSFSTLEIQRTEQGDSAMYLCASFSTGESYNEQFFGPGTRLTVL.

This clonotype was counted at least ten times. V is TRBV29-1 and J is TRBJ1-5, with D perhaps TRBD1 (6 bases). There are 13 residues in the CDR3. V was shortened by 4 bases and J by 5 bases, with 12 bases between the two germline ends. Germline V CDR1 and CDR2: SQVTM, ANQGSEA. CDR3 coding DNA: TGCAGCGTTGCGCCAGGGGTGGATCAGCCCCAGCATTTT. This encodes CSVAPGVDQPQHF.

CDR3 DNA sequence: TGTGCCAGCTCACCTGGGCCCGGAGGGACCTACGAGCAGTACTTC. Translated: CASSPGPGGTYEQYF. The V gene is TRBV18, the J gene TRBJ2-7, with D possibly TRBD2 on 6 matching bases. V was pared by 3 bases and J by 2 bases, with 14 bases between. CDR1 and CDR2 from the germline V gene are KGHSH and LQKENI. The CDR3 runs 15 residues.

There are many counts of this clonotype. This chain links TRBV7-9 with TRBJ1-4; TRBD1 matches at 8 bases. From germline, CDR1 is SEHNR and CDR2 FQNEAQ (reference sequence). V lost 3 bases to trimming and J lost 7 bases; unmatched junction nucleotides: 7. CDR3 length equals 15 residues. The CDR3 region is CASSLRTGWAEKLFF. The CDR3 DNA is TGTGCCAGCAGCTTGAGGACAGGGTGGGCTGAAAAACTGTTTTTT.

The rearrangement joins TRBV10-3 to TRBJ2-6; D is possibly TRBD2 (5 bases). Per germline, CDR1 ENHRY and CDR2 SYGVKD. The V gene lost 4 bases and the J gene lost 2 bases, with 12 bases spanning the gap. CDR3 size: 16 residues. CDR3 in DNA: TGTGCCATCAGTGCGTTAAAGGGAGCTGGGGCCAACGTCCTGACTTTC. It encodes CAISALKGAGANVLTF.

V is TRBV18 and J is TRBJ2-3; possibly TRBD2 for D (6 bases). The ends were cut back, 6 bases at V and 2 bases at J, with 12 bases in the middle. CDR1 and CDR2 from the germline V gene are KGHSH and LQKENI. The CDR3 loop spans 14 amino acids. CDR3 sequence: CASSVSGLTDTQYF. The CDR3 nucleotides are TGTGCCAGCTCGGTTAGCGGTCTCACAGATACGCAGTATTTT. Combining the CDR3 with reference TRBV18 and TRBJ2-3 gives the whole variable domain NAGVMQNPRHLVRRRGQEARLRCSPMKGHSHVYWYRQLPEEGLKFMVYLQKENIIDESGMPKERFSAEFPKEGPSILRIQQVVRGDSAAYFCASSVSGLTDTQYFGPGTRLTVL.

The CDR3 DNA reads TGTGCCAGCAGCGTAGAGGTGGGGACTGAAGCTTTCTTT. This translates into CASSVEVGTEAFF. The rearrangement uses TRBV9 and TRBJ1-1, with D hard to call. Per germline, CDR1 SGDLS and CDR2 YYNGEE. This CDR3 region has 13 residues. The V and J ends lost 0 bases and 5 bases respectively, with 8 bases between them.

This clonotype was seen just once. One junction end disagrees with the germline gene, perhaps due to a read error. In nucleotides, the CDR3 is TGTGCCTTCAGTTTATTCCGACCGGGACAGGGGTTGAGCAATCAGCCCCAGCATTTC. Translated: CAFSLFRPGQGLSNQPQHF. The rearrangement joins TRBV12-3 or TRBV12-4 to TRBJ1-5; 10 positions agree with TRBD1. The CDR3 is 19 amino acids.

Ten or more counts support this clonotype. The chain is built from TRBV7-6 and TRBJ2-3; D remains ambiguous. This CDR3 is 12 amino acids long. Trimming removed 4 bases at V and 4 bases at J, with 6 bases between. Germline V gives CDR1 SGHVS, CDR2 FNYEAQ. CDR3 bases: TGTGCCAGCAGCTCCACAGCAGATACGCAGTATTTT. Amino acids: CASSSTADTQYF.

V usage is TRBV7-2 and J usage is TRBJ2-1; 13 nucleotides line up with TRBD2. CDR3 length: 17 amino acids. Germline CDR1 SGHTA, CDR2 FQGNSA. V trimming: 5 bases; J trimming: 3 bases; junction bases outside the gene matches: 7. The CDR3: CASSTSGLAGDYNEQFF. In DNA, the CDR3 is TGTGCCAGCAGCACCTCTGGACTAGCGGGGGACTACAATGAGCAGTTCTTC.

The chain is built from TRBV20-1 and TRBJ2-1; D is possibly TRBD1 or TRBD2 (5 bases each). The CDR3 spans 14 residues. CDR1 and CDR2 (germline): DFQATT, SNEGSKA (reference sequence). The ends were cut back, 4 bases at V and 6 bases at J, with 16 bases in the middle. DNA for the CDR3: TGCAGTGCTACCCAGGGACCCTTACTCAATGAGCAGTTCTTC. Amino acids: CSATQGPLLNEQFF.

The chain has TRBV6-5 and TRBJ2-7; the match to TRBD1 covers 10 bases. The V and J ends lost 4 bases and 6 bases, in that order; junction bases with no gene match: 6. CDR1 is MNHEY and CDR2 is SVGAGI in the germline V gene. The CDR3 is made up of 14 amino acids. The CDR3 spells CASSFGGTGVEQYF. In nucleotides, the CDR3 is TGTGCCAGCAGTTTCGGTGGGACAGGGGTCGAGCAGTACTTC.

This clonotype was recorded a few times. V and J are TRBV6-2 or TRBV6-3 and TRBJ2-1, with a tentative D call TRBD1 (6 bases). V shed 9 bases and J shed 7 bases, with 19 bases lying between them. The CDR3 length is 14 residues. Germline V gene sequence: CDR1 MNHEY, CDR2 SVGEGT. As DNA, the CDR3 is TGTGCCAGTGGACAGACCCTTTTACAAAATGAGCAGTTCTTC. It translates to CASGQTLLQNEQFF.

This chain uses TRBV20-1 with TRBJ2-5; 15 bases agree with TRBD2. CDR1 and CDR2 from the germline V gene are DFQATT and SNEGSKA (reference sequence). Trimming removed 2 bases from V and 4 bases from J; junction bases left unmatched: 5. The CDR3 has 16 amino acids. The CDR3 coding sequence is TGCAGTGCTAGAAGGACTAGCGGGAGGGCTGGAGAGACCCAGTACTTC. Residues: CSARRTSGRAGETQYF.

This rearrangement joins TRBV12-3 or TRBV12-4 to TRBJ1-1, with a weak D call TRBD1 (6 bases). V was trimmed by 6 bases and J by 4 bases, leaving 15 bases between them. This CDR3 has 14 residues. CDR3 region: CASRPETGFTEAFF. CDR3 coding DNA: TGTGCCAGCAGACCGGAGACAGGTTTCACTGAAGCTTTCTTT.

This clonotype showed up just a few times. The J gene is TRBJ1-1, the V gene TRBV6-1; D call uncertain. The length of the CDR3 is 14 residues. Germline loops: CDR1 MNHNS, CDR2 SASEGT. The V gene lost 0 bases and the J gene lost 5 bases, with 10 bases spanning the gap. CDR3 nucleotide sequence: TGTGCCAGCAGTGAAGCTGGGGTGCGGACTGAAGCTTTCTTT. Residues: CASSEAGVRTEAFF.

DNA for the CDR3: TGTGCCTGCACTTTCGTCCCAGGCACTGAAGCTTTCTTT. The encoded protein is CACTFVPGTEAFF. The chain combines TRBV15 with TRBJ1-1, with no clear D. In germline, CDR1 is LNHNV, CDR2 YYDKDF (reference sequence). The length of the CDR3 is 13 residues. Trimming removed 11 bases from V and 4 bases from J, with 17 bases in between.

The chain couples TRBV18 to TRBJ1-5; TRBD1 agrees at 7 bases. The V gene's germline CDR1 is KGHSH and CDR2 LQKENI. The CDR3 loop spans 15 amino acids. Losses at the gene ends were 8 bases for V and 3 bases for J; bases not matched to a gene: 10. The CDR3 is CASKTRDSHNQPQHF. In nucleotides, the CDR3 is TGTGCCAGCAAAACCCGGGACAGCCACAATCAGCCCCAGCATTTT. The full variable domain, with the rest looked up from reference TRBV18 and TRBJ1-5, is NAGVMQNPRHLVRRRGQEARLRCSPMKGHSHVYWYRQLPEEGLKFMVYLQKENIIDESGMPKERFSAEFPKEGPSILRIQQVVRGDSAAYFCASKTRDSHNQPQHFGDGTRLSIL.

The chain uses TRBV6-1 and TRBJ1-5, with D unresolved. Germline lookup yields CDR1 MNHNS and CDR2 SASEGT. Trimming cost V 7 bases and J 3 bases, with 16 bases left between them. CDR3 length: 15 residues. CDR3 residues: CASITTTLDNQPQHF. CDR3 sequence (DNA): TGTGCCAGCATTACGACAACGTTGGACAATCAGCCCCAGCATTTT.

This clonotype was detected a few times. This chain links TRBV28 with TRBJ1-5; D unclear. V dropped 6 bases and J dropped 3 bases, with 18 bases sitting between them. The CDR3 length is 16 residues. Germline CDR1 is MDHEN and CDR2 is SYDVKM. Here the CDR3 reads CASRAGLQNYNQPQHF. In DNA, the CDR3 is TGTGCCAGCAGGGCCGGGCTTCAGAATTACAATCAGCCCCAGCATTTT.

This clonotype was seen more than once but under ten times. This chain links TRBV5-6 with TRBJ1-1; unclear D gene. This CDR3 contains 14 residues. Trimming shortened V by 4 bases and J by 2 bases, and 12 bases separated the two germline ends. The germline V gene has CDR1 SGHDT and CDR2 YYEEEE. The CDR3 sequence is CASSPWIGNTEAFF. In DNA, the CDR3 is TGTGCCAGCAGCCCTTGGATCGGTAACACTGAAGCTTTCTTT.